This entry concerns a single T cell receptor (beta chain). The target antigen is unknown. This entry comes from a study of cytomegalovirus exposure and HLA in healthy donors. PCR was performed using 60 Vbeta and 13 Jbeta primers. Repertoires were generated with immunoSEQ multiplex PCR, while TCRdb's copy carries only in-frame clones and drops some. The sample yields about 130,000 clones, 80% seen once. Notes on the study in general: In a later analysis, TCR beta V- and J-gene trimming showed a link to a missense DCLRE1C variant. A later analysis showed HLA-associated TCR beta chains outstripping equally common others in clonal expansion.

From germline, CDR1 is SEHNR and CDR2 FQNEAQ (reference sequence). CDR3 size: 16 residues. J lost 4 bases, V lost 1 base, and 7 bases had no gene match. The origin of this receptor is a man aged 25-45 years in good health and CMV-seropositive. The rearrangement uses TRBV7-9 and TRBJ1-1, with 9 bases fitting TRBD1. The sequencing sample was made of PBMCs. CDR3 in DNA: TGTGCCAGCAGCTTAGAGGGGACAGGGAGCCCCACTGAAGCTTTCTTT. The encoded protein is CASSLEGTGSPTEAFF.